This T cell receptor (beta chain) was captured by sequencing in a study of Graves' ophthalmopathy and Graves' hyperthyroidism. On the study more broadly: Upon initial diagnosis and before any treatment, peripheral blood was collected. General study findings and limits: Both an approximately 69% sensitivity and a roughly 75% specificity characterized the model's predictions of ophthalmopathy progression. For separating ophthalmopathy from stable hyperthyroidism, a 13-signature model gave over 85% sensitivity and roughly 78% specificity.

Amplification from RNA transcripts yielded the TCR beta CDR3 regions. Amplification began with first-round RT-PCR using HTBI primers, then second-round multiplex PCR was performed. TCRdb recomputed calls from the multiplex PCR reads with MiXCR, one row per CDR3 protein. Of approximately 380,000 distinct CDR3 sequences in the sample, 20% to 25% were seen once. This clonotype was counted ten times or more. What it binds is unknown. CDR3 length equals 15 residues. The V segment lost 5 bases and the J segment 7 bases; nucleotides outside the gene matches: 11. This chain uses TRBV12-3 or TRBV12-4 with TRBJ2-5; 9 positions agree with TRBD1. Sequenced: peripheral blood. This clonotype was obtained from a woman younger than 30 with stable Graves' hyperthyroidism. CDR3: CASSPIHRGLGTQYF. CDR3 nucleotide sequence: TGTGCCAGCAGTCCTATTCACAGGGGGCTGGGGACCCAGTACTTC.